This T cell receptor beta chain was recovered during a study of T cell responses to AZD1222 COVID-19 vaccine. Worth noting for this clone: The antigen remains undetermined.

TCRdb's table, derived via immunoSEQ multiplex PCR, lists solely in-frame clones and lacks some. The sample has 110,000 or so clones; 70% to 90% are singletons. Findings and caveats of the study: Spike-specific TCRs gained breadth and depth after people received two AZD1222 doses.

The sequence derives from an adult in good health. The sequencing here drew on peripheral blood, taken on day 0 of AZD1222 vaccination.

CDR3 DNA: TGTGCCAGCCATTGGGCCGGATCGAACACCGGGGAGCTGTTTTTT. Translation: CASHWAGSNTGELFF. This chain joins TRBV2 and TRBJ2-2; D ambiguous. The germline V and J ends were trimmed by 8 bases and 0 bases, with 13 bases remaining between them. The CDR3 is 15 amino acids. Germline CDR1 SNHLY, CDR2 FYNNEI. Supplemented by reference TRBV2 and TRBJ2-2, the full variable domain reads EPEVTQTPSHQVTQMGQEVILRCVPISNHLYFYWYRQILGQKVEFLVSFYNNEISEKSEIFDDQFSVERPDGSNFTLKIRSTKLEDSAMYFCASHWAGSNTGELFFGEGSRLTVL.